The source of this T cell receptor beta chain is a study of blood T cell repertoires in COVID-19. Across the study: The analysed material was cDNA or gDNA that came from T cells, B-cell-depleted T cells, or PBMCs.

Germline V gives CDR1 MNHEY, CDR2 SVGAGI. V was cut by 2 bases and J by 5 bases, with 12 bases left in between. This CDR3 comprises 14 residues. The authors' processing: Estimation of nucleated cell counts was performed using reference gene primer amplification. Libraries were prepared by immunoSEQ multiplex PCR; TCRdb keeps only in-frame clonotypes and omits some of them. V, J and clone size derive from that table, while D and trimming were established from the DNA sequence. The data show 70,000 to 90,000 clones, with around 81% seen just once and about 15% held by the top ten. This chain links TRBV6-5 with TRBJ1-2; D possibly corresponds to TRBD1 (6 bases). This receptor was taken from a human donor in a cohort sampled during active COVID-19. The source material was peripheral blood. The CDR3 loop reads CASSYAPGQYGYTF. As DNA, the CDR3 is TGTGCCAGCAGTTACGCTCCCGGACAGTATGGCTACACCTTC.